This T cell receptor (beta chain) was recorded in a study of T cells in Graves' hyperthyroidism and ophthalmopathy. Remarks on this clonotype: The antigen is unknown.

Researchers amplified the TCR beta CDR3 regions from RNA transcripts. HTBI primers were used for first-round RT-PCR of the TCR CDR3. TCRdb independently ran MiXCR on the multiplex PCR reads; one entry per CDR3 protein. The repertoire includes approximately 490,000 distinct CDR3 sequences, around a fifth of them detected once, and 45% to 50% sits in the top ten. Study-level findings and limits: The model anticipated ophthalmopathy a median approximately 6.7 months pre-onset.

Per germline, CDR1 GTSNPN and CDR2 SVGIG (reference sequence). Unmatched junction bases numbered 6, after V lost 2 bases and J lost 1 base. There are 15 residues in the CDR3. The specimen sequenced was blood. The gene calls are TRBV30 and TRBJ2-7; 9 bases line up with TRBD1. This clonotype originated in a woman aged 70-85 years with Graves' ophthalmopathy. The DNA for the CDR3 is TGTGCCTGGAGTTCACCCGGGACAGGGTCCTACGAGCAGTACTTC. Its translation: CAWSSPGTGSYEQYF.